This T cell receptor beta chain was retrieved from a study of blood T cell repertoires in COVID-19. Sequencing used immunoSEQ multiplex PCR; TCRdb keeps in-frame clones, though not all of them. The table records 100,000 or so clones, more than 80% of them present only once. The origin of this receptor is a human donor in a cohort sampled during active COVID-19. The sample consisted of peripheral blood.

This CDR3 is CASSITAHSNQPQHF. CDR3 coding DNA: TGTGCCAGTAGTATTACTGCTCATAGCAATCAGCCCCAGCATTTT. V gene TRBV19 combines with J gene TRBJ1-5, with no clear D. Germline lookup yields CDR1 LNHDA and CDR2 SQIVND (reference sequence). V dropped 3 bases and J dropped 0 bases, with 9 bases sitting between them. CDR3 length: 15 residues.